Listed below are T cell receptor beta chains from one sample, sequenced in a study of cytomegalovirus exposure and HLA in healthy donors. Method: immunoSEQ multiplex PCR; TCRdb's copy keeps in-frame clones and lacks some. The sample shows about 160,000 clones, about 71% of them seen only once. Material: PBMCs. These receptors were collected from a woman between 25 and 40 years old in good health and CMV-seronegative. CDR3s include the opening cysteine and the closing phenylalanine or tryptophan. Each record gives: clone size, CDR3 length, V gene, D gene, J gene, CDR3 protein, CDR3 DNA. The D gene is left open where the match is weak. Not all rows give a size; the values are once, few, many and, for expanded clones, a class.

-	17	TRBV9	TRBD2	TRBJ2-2	CASSVEASGTYTGELFF	TGTGCCAGCAGCGTAGAGGCCAGCGGGACCTACACCGGGGAGCTGTTTTTT
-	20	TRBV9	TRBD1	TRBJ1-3	CASSVQSNTGTGTSGNTIYF	TGTGCCAGCAGCGTGCAATCAAATACCGGGACAGGAACGTCTGGAAACACCATATATTTT
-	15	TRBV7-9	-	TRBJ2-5	CASSLNGDLRGTQYF	TGTGCCAGCAGCTTGAATGGGGACTTGAGGGGGACCCAGTACTTC
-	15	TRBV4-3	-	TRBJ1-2	CASSQRTPSNYGYTF	TGCGCCAGCAGCCAGAGGACACCATCTAACTATGGCTACACCTTC
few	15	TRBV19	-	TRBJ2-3	CASSIGLGATDTQYF	TGTGCCAGTAGTATTGGCCTAGGGGCGACAGATACGCAGTATTTT
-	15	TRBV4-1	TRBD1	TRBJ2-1	CASSQEGQGGNEQFF	TGCGCCAGCAGCCAAGAAGGACAGGGGGGCAATGAGCAGTTCTTC
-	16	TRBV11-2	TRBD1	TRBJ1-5	CASSLGTGKGNQPQHF	TGTGCCAGCAGCTTAGGGACAGGGAAGGGCAATCAGCCCCAGCATTTT
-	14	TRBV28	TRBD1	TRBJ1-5	CASSRAGGGQPQHF	TGTGCCAGCAGTCGGGCAGGGGGCGGTCAGCCCCAGCATTTT
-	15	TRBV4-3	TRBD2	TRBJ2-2	CASSQAGTSTGELFF	TGCGCCAGCAGCCAGGCCGGGACTAGCACCGGGGAGCTGTTTTTT
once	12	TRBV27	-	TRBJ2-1	CASSFLNNEQFF	TGTGCCAGCAGTTTCCTTAACAATGAGCAGTTCTTC
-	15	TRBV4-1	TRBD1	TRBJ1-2	CASRPGGGGWYGYTF	TGCGCCAGCAGACCTGGTGGAGGGGGCTGGTATGGCTACACCTTC
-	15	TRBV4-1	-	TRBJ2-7	CASSQETRKFYEQYF	TGCGCCAGCAGCCAAGAGACACGAAAATTCTACGAGCAGTACTTC